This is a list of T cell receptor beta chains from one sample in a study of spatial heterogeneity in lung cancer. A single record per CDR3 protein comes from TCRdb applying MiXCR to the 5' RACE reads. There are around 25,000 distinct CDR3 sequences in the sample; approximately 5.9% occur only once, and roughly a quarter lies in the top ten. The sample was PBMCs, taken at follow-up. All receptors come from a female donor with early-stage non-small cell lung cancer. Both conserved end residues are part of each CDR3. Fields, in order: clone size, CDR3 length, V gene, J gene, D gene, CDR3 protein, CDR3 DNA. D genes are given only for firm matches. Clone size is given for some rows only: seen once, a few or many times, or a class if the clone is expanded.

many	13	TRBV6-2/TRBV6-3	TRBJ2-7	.	CASSYRGFYEQYF	TGTGCCAGCAGTTACCGAGGGTTCTACGAGCAGTACTTC
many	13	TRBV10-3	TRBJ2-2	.	CATTPRDSGELFF	TGTGCCACCACCCCCAGGGATTCCGGGGAGCTGTTTTTT
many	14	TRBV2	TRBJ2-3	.	CASWTAQGGDTQYF	TGTGCCAGCTGGACAGCCCAGGGAGGAGATACGCAGTATTTT
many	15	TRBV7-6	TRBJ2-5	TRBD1	CASSLEVRGQETQYF	TGTGCCAGCAGCTTAGAGGTCAGGGGGCAAGAGACCCAGTACTTC
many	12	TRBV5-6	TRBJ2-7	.	CASSLPPGEQYF	TGTGCCAGCAGCTTGCCCCCAGGGGAGCAGTACTTC
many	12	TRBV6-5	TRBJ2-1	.	CASSNPGNEQFF	TGTGCCAGCAGCAACCCTGGGAATGAGCAGTTCTTC
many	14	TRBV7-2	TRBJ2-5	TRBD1	CASSARQGRETQYF	TGTGCCAGCAGCGCCCGACAGGGACGAGAGACCCAGTACTTC
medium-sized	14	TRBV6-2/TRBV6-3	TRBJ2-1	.	CASSRHGSYNEQFF	TGTGCCAGCAGCCGACACGGCTCCTACAATGAGCAGTTCTTC
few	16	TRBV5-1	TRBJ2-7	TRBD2	CASSLDPAGSSYEQYF	TGCGCCAGCAGCTTGGATCCAGCGGGGAGCTCCTACGAGCAGTACTTC
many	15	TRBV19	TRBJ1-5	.	CASSDEGGGNQPQHF	TGTGCCAGTTCGGACGAGGGCGGAGGGAATCAGCCCCAGCATTTT
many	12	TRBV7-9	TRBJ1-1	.	CASSFLNTEAFF	TGTGCCAGCAGCTTTTTGAACACTGAAGCTTTCTTT
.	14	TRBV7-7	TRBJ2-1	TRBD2	CASSLNGTSNEQFF	TGTGCTAGCAGCTTGAACGGGACTAGCAATGAGCAGTTCTTC
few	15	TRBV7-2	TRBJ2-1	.	CASSLRGDSYNEQFF	TGTGCCAGCAGCTTACGCGGGGACTCCTACAATGAGCAGTTCTTC
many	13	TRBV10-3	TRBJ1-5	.	CAISGGLNQPQHF	TGTGCCATCAGTGGGGGTTTGAATCAGCCCCAGCATTTT
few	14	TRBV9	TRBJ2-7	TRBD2	CASSETSGGYEQYF	TGTGCCAGCAGCGAGACTAGCGGGGGCTACGAGCAGTACTTC
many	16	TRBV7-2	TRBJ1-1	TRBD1	CASSLGGGAGGIEAFF	TGTGCCAGCAGCTTAGGAGGTGGGGCAGGGGGGATTGAAGCTTTCTTT
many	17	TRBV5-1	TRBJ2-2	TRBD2	CASIDLSGTSGSGELFF	TGCGCCAGCATCGACCTCTCCGGGACTAGCGGGAGCGGGGAGCTGTTTTTT
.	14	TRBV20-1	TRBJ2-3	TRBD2	CSALKRGSTDTQYF	TGCAGTGCTCTCAAGCGGGGGAGCACAGATACGCAGTATTTT
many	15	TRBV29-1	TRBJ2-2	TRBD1	CSVDPGTGVTGELFF	TGCAGCGTGGATCCCGGGACAGGAGTCACCGGGGAGCTGTTTTTT
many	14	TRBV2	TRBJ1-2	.	CASSPRRQGNGYTF	TGTGCCAGCAGTCCCCGCCGGCAGGGCAATGGCTACACCTTC
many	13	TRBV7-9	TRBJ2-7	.	CASSLGPGNEQYF	TGTGCCAGCAGCTTAGGGCCGGGAAACGAGCAGTACTTC
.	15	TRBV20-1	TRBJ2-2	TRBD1	CSAREGQGASGELFF	TGCAGTGCTAGAGAGGGACAGGGGGCATCGGGGGAGCTGTTTTTT
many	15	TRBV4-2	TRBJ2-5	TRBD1	CASSQPTGGGETQYF	TGTGCCAGCAGCCAGCCGACAGGGGGCGGGGAGACCCAGTACTTC
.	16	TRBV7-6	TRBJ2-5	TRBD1	CASSLATGGNQETQYF	TGTGCCAGCAGCTTAGCAACAGGGGGAAATCAAGAGACCCAGTACTTC
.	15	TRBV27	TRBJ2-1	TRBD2	CASNGLAGARNEQFF	TGTGCCAGCAATGGACTAGCGGGGGCCCGCAATGAGCAGTTCTTC
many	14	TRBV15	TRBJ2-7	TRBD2	CATSRDYGGSEQYF	TGTGCCACCAGCAGAGATTACGGCGGGAGCGAGCAGTACTTC
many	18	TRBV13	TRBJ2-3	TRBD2	CASSRLSSGGIYTDTQYF	TGTGCCAGCAGCCGCCTGTCTAGCGGGGGGATCTACACAGATACGCAGTATTTT
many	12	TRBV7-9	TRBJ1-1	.	CASSLAGTEAFF	TGTGCCAGCAGCTTAGCAGGGACTGAAGCTTTCTTT
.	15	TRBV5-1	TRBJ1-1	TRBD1	CASSLGQGRFAEAFF	TGCGCCAGCAGCTTGGGACAGGGAAGATTCGCTGAAGCTTTCTTT
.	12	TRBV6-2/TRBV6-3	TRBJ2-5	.	CASGYARETQYF	TGTGCCAGCGGTTACGCGAGAGAGACCCAGTACTTC
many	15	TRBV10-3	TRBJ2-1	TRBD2	CAISESGGSYNEQFF	TGTGCCATCAGTGAGTCGGGGGGGTCCTACAATGAGCAGTTCTTC
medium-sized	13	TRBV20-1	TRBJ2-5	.	CSARDLGQETQYF	TGCAGTGCTAGAGATCTGGGCCAAGAGACCCAGTACTTC
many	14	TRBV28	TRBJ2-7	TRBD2	CASSRVAGTYEQYF	TGTGCCAGCAGTCGCGTAGCGGGCACCTACGAGCAGTACTTC
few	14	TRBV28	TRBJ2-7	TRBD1	CASSLPGTGYEQYF	TGTGCCAGCAGTTTACCCGGGACAGGCTACGAGCAGTACTTC